This T cell receptor (beta chain) was obtained from a study of immune evolution from preneoplasia to lung adenocarcinoma (dated by TCRdb to about 2021). About the investigation overall: HLA loss of heterozygosity was found in less than 8% of AIS, around 14% of MIA and 30% to 40% of ADC lesions, and in no AAH lesions. POLYSOLVER was used to infer Class I HLA alleles from exome data, and LOHHLA was used to detect allele-specific HLA loss. According to the study, over a hundred samples were used for TCR sequencing. Sample size was determined by specimen availability and not by a prior power calculation. TCR sequencing data came from approximately 49 patients. Resected precursor lesions (AAH, AIS, MIA) and invasive adenocarcinomas were each compared against paired morphologically normal lung tissue. The study combined immune gene expression, TCR sequencing and multiplex immunofluorescence to profile immune contexture across lung adenocarcinoma precursors and invasive adenocarcinoma. The immune data were integrated with whole exome sequencing and methylation data from the same cohort of nodules. In total, the cohort included 53 patients with pulmonary nodules, all of whom underwent surgical resection.

The immunoSEQ hsTCRbeta Kit was used to sequence TCR beta CDR3 regions from DNA. As for the authors' bioinformatics: The ImmunoSEQ Analyzer was used to analyse the TCR sequencing data. T cell clonality was defined as 1 minus Pielou's evenness, as computed on productive rearrangements. The inverse Simpson index, applied to productive templates, was used to measure T cell diversity. T cell density was defined as TCR beta template counts normalized to usable DNA, with usable DNA estimated by amplification and sequencing of housekeeping genes. Two-sided Kruskal-Wallis tests were used to compare TCR metrics across histologic stages. TCRdb stores this immuneACCESS table with in-frame sequences only. Part of the clones is absent; in the studies checked, under half of the shortfall reflects unresolved V genes, and no reason is known for the rest. The DNA was the basis for D and trimming; V, J and clone size are from that table. This sample holds roughly 9,000 clones; more than 60% were observed only once. The top ten clones comprise roughly 6.7% of the sample.

Resection was performed on patients in Japan or China between the mid-2010s and the late 2010s. Histologic diagnosis of each case was confirmed independently by two lung cancer pathologists on H&E slides. Macro-dissection after pathologic assessment enriched premalignant or tumor cells for nucleic acid extraction. FFPE tissue was used for DNA isolation with the AllPrep DNA/RNA FFPE Kit. What the study reported, not specific to this receptor: The highest clonality was observed in normal lung, whereas higher T cell density and diversity but lower clonality appeared to be present in later-stage lesions. The findings were based on association rather than direct causation, and larger cohorts with long-term follow-up and longitudinal biopsies were deemed needed. Because all patients came from Japan and China, whether the findings apply to Western populations was uncertain. Compared with EGFR-mutant or double wild-type lesions, KRAS-mutant nodules had the highest T cell clonality. Normal lung had the highest top T cell clone frequencies, which appeared to decline progressively from AAH through AIS, MIA and invasive adenocarcinoma.

Concerning this clone: The antigen it binds to is not known. No base quality information exists; no much larger clone differs at one position.

Via the germline V gene, CDR1 is MNHNS and CDR2 SASEGT. From cysteine to phenylalanine, the CDR3 is 13 amino acids long. Solely the CDR3 DNA is kept, with 39 bases framed from the first base. A distance of 14 bases separates the germline ends of V and J, which lose 4 bases and 7 bases respectively. This receptor was obtained from a person aged 55-85 years with lung adenocarcinoma. The sample taken for sequencing was FFPE lung adenocarcinoma in situ tissue. What this sample's cell subset or site label stands for: preinvasive adenocarcinoma in situ (AIS). In this chain, TRBV6-1 is recombined with TRBJ2-7; the D gene is perhaps TRBD1, on 6 matching bases. The CDR3: CASSAGERVEQYF. At the DNA level, the sequence is TGTGCCAGCAGTGCAGGGGAGAGGGTTGAGCAGTACTTC.